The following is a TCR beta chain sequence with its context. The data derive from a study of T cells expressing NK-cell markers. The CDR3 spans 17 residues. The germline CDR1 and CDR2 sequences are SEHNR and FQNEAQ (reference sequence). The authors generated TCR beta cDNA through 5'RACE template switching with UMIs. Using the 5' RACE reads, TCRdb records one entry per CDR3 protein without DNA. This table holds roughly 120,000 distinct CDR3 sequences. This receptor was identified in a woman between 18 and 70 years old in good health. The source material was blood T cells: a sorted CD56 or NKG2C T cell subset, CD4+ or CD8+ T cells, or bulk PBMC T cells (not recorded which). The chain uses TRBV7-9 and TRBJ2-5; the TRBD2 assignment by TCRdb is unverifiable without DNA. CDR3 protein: CASSFRLAGTKGETQYF.